This passage covers 10 T cell receptor beta chains from one sample sequenced in a study of T cell responses to AZD1222 COVID-19 vaccine. Profiled with immunoSEQ multiplex PCR; TCRdb holds only in-frame clones, not every one. Of 120,000 to 150,000 clones in the sample, about 90% were seen once. Sample: peripheral blood, taken 28 days after the second AZD1222 dose. These receptors originate from an adult who received the AZD1222 COVID-19 vaccine.

The genes are TRBV6-5 and TRBJ2-7, with 7 nucleotides matching TRBD2. Germline V CDR1 and CDR2: MNHEY, SVGAGI. V gave up 6 bases and J gave up 0 bases; unmatched junction bases: 5. CDR3 length: 14 amino acids. The CDR3 protein is CASRTSFSSYEQYF. The CDR3 DNA reads TGTGCCAGCAGGACTAGCTTCAGCTCCTACGAGCAGTACTTC.

This chain links TRBV2 with TRBJ1-2; 7 bases match TRBD1. Germline-derived CDR1 and CDR2 are SNHLY and FYNNEI. The CDR3 runs 15 residues. V trimming: 3 bases; J trimming: 3 bases; junction bases outside the gene matches: 7. The chain's CDR3 is CASSDRGQGDYGYTF. The CDR3 region has the DNA TGTGCCAGCAGTGATCGTGGCCAGGGGGACTATGGCTACACCTTC.

CDR3 sequence reads: CASSPTGIGNQPQHF. CDR3 DNA sequence: TGTGCCAGCAGCCCCACAGGGATAGGCAATCAGCCCCAGCATTTT. This rearrangement joins TRBV3-1 (or the pseudogene TRBV3-2) to TRBJ1-5; a weak D match, TRBD1 (6 bases). V dropped 4 bases and J dropped 2 bases, with 12 bases sitting between them. This CDR3 region has 15 residues. From germline, CDR1 is LGHDT and CDR2 YNNKEL (reference sequence).

This chain connects TRBV19 to TRBJ1-1; D uncertain. Trimming removed 5 bases from V and 0 bases from J, with 10 bases in between. Germline V gene sequence: CDR1 LNHDA, CDR2 SQIVND (reference sequence). The CDR3 is 14 residues long. CDR3 DNA: TGTGCCAGTAGTCCCGGCAGCTTGAACACTGAAGCTTTCTTT. Protein sequence: CASSPGSLNTEAFF.

The chain is built from TRBV18 and TRBJ2-1; a possible D gene is TRBD2 (5 bases). The length of the CDR3 is 18 residues. The germline CDR1 and CDR2 sequences are KGHSH and LQKENI. The germline V and J ends were trimmed by 3 bases and 7 bases, with 25 bases remaining between them. In nucleotides, the CDR3 is TGTGCCAGCTCACCCACCGGGAAGGACTTCCCCCCTCGGAATGAGCAGTTCTTC. Its translation: CASSPTGKDFPPRNEQFF.

CDR3: CSVGGDSSYEQYF. The DNA for the CDR3 is TGCAGCGTTGGTGGGGACAGCTCCTACGAGCAGTACTTC. This sequence joins TRBV29-1 and TRBJ2-7; 7 bases map to TRBD1. The CDR3 length is 13 residues. V was clipped by 4 bases and J by 0 bases; unmatched bases: 3. Germline values: CDR1 SQVTM, CDR2 ANQGSEA.

The J gene is TRBJ1-5, the V gene TRBV28; 8 bases match TRBD1. Germline values: CDR1 MDHEN, CDR2 SYDVKM. This CDR3 region has 15 residues. The junction had 7 bases not matched to a gene; V was cut back by 4 bases and J by 5 bases. The CDR3 DNA reads as TGTGCCAGCAGTTCCCCAGGGGGCGGGGATCAGCCCCAGCATTTT. It codes for CASSSPGGGDQPQHF.

V and J are TRBV28 and TRBJ1-3; TRBD1 matches 7 bases. V was clipped by 6 bases and J by 3 bases; unmatched bases: 8. The germline V gene has CDR1 MDHEN and CDR2 SYDVKM. The CDR3 loop spans 15 amino acids. Here the CDR3 reads CASREGQAVGNTIYF. The CDR3 DNA sequence: TGTGCCAGCAGGGAAGGACAGGCCGTTGGAAACACCATATATTTT.

The chain couples TRBV30 to TRBJ1-1, with D perhaps matching TRBD1 (6 bases). Germline CDR1 is GTSNPN and CDR2 is SVGIG (reference sequence). V shed 4 bases and J shed 0 bases, with 12 bases lying between them. The CDR3 contains 14 residues. The CDR3 sequence: CAWNPGTLNTEAFF. The CDR3 nucleotides read TGTGCCTGGAATCCCGGGACACTGAACACTGAAGCTTTCTTT.

V is TRBV20-1 and J is TRBJ1-1; D not resolved. The V gene's germline CDR1 is DFQATT and CDR2 SNEGSKA (reference sequence). The V gene lost 5 bases and the J gene lost 0 bases, with 4 bases spanning the gap. The CDR3 sequence is 11 residues long. The CDR3 DNA is TGCAGTGCTCAACTGAACACTGAAGCTTTCTTT. Amino acid sequence: CSAQLNTEAFF.